This TCR beta chain was found in a study of blood T cell repertoires in COVID-19. The wider study: COVID-19 samples from acute and convalescent phases originated in the United States, Italy and Spain. T cells, B-cell-depleted T cells, or PBMCs provided the cDNA or gDNA that served as material.

Per the study methods: Using reference gene primer amplification, nucleated cell counts were estimated. Produced via immunoSEQ multiplex PCR; TCRdb's table is partial and in-frame only. That table supplies the V and J calls and clone size; D and trimming were determined from the DNA. The sample includes 200,000 or so clones, 84% of them seen just once. Germline CDR1 reads MNHEY; CDR2 reads SVGAGI. The CDR3 sequence is 12 residues long. V gave up 7 bases and J gave up 3 bases, with 9 bases separating them. This sequence joins TRBV6-5 and TRBJ1-1; D may be TRBD1 (6 bases). The sequencing sample was made of peripheral blood. This sequence originates from a woman aged 60-70 years who had recovered from COVID-19. In nucleotides, the CDR3 is TGTGCCAGCACCAGGGGCTACACTGAAGCTTTCTTT. It specifies CASTRGYTEAFF.